Listed here are 20 T cell receptor beta chains from one sample, sequenced in a study of PD-1 blockade in classical Hodgkin lymphoma. Brentuximab vedotin exposure varied, and every patient relapsed after autologous stem cell transplantation. This table comes from immunoSEQ multiplex PCR, and its TCRdb copy is limited to in-frame clones, with some not included. The data contain more than 85,000 clones, about nine tenths of them singletons. The input for sequencing was peripheral blood mononuclear cells (PBMCs), taken before the second cycle of nivolumab. Receptors originate from a human donor with classical Hodgkin lymphoma.

The rearrangement links TRBV4-1 to TRBJ2-7; 9 nucleotides align to TRBD2. The CDR3 runs to 16 residues. The trim removed 0 bases at V and 2 bases at J, leaving 5 bases unmatched. The germline V gene encodes CDR1 MGHRA and CDR2 YSYEKL. DNA for the CDR3: TGCGCCAGCAGCCAAGAAACCCGGACTAGCGCCTACGAGCAGTACTTC. It specifies CASSQETRTSAYEQYF.

For this clone: Other DNA sequences in the same sample also yield this CDR3. This chain's CDR3 is CASSPGLAGYNEQFF. CDR3 DNA sequence: TGTGCCAGCAGTCCGGGACTAGCGGGATACAATGAGCAGTTCTTC. The genes are TRBV27 and TRBJ2-1, with TRBD2 matching over 13 bases. The CDR3 runs to 15 residues. In germline, CDR1 is MNHEY, CDR2 SMNVEV (reference sequence). V lost 5 bases and J lost 4; bases outside the gene matches: 2.

This chain connects TRBV27 to TRBJ2-1; D not resolved. Germline loops: CDR1 MNHEY, CDR2 SMNVEV (reference sequence). This CDR3 contains 11 residues. The V gene lost 6 bases and the J gene lost 1 base, with 1 base spanning the gap. The CDR3, as DNA: TGTGCCAGCAGATCCTACAATGAGCAGTTCTTC. Protein product: CASRSYNEQFF.

This chain joins TRBV4-2 and TRBJ2-7; the match to TRBD2 covers 16 bases. Germline V gene data show CDR1 as LGHNA and CDR2 as YNFKEQ. The CDR3 length is 22 residues. Trimming at V came to 0 bases and at J to 0 bases, leaving 14 bases not matched to a gene. CDR3 coding DNA: TGTGCCAGCAGCCAAGATCCCCCTCATCCGGGACTAGCGGGAGGGTCCTCCTACGAGCAGTACTTC. As protein: CASSQDPPHPGLAGGSSYEQYF.

This rearrangement joins TRBV19 to TRBJ2-7, with 7 bases matching TRBD1. From germline, CDR1 is LNHDA and CDR2 SQIVND (reference sequence). V shed 9 bases, J shed 1 base, and the junction held 6 bases outside the gene matches. The CDR3 is 13 residues long. CDR3 loop: CASKGAKSYEQYF. The DNA for the CDR3 is TGTGCCAGCAAGGGGGCGAAGTCCTACGAGCAGTACTTC.

The genes are TRBV6-5 and TRBJ2-1, with no clear D. The CDR3 loop spans 15 amino acids. Germline values: CDR1 MNHEY, CDR2 SVGAGI. Trimming left V 6 bases short and J 0 bases short, with 12 bases between. The CDR3 region is CASSHSQSSYNEQFF. The CDR3 DNA is TGTGCCAGCAGCCACAGTCAAAGCTCCTACAATGAGCAGTTCTTC.

The chain joins TRBV2 to TRBJ2-3; TRBD2 matches at 8 bases. CDR3 length: 15 amino acids. V shed 6 bases and J 4 bases; nucleotides not matched to a gene: 9. Germline V gene lookup returns CDR1 SNHLY and CDR2 FYNNEI. For the CDR3, the DNA is TGTGCCAGCAGACAGGACGCGGGAGGCGCAGATACGCAGTATTTT. This gives the protein CASRQDAGGADTQYF. Full variable domain (missing parts from reference TRBV2 and TRBJ2-3): EPEVTQTPSHQVTQMGQEVILRCVPISNHLYFYWYRQILGQKVEFLVSFYNNEISEKSEIFDDQFSVERPDGSNFTLKIRSTKLEDSAMYFCASRQDAGGADTQYFGPGTRLTVL.

J is TRBJ2-3 and V is TRBV6-1; a possible D gene is TRBD1 (6 bases). Trimming took off 5 bases at V and 0 bases at J, with 9 bases between the two ends. Germline V CDR1 and CDR2: MNHNS, SASEGT. CDR3 length: 14 residues. The CDR3: CASSPTGSTDTQYF. The CDR3 nucleotides are TGTGCCAGCAGTCCGACAGGTAGCACAGATACGCAGTATTTT.

The rearrangement joins TRBV9 to TRBJ2-2; D unclear. Trimming stripped 3 bases from V and 0 bases from J, with 9 bases between. The CDR3 is made up of 15 amino acids. The germline V gene has CDR1 SGDLS and CDR2 YYNGEE. Written as DNA, the CDR3 is TGTGCCAGCAGCGAAGGGTTTGCGAACACCGGGGAGCTGTTTTTT. Translated: CASSEGFANTGELFF.

Notes on this clone: Its ends do not fully match the called genes, so a read error is possible. The genes are TRBV5-4 and TRBJ2-4, with 7 bases lining up with TRBD2. CDR3 length equals 15 residues. CDR1 SGHNT and CDR2 YYREEE come from the germline V gene (reference sequence). For the CDR3, the DNA is TGTGCCAGCAAAAGCGTTGGGCTAGCGGTGGATAATTATCACTTC. Translation: CASKSVGLAVDNYHF.

The chain employs TRBV6-6 and TRBJ1-3; weak D call: TRBD1 (5 bases). The CDR3 contains 14 residues. The V end was cut by 2 bases, the J end by 4 bases, with 9 bases between. Germline V CDR1 and CDR2: MNHNY, SVGAGI (reference sequence). The CDR3 loop is CASSYGGDGNTIYF. In nucleotides, the CDR3 is TGTGCCAGCAGTTACGGAGGGGACGGAAACACCATATATTTT.

The chain combines TRBV7-9 with TRBJ1-2; 7 nucleotides agree with TRBD1. CDR3 length: 14 residues. CDR1 and CDR2 (germline): SEHNR, FQNEAQ (reference sequence). V shed 3 bases and J 6 bases; nucleotides not matched to a gene: 7. The CDR3 DNA is TGTGCCAGCAGCTTTGAGGGGGCGCAGGATGGCTACACCTTC. As protein: CASSFEGAQDGYTF.

This clone appeared a single time. The chain links TRBV27 to TRBJ2-1; perhaps TRBD1 as D (5 bases). CDR1 and CDR2 from the germline V gene are MNHEY and SMNVEV (reference sequence). This CDR3 is 14 amino acids long. V was clipped by 5 bases and J by 6 bases, with 14 bases between them. Here the CDR3 reads CASSPDFQGNEQFF. The CDR3, as DNA: TGTGCCAGCAGTCCCGACTTCCAGGGCAATGAGCAGTTCTTC.

V gene TRBV18 combines with J gene TRBJ2-6, with TRBD1 identical over 10 bases. Per germline, CDR1 KGHSH and CDR2 LQKENI. The CDR3 loop spans 18 amino acids. Losses at the gene ends were 5 bases for V and 0 bases for J; bases not matched to a gene: 7. The CDR3: CASSSSTGGVSGANVLTF. The CDR3 DNA reads as TGTGCCAGCTCATCGTCGACAGGGGGCGTCTCTGGGGCCAACGTCCTGACTTTC. The full variable domain, in which reference TRBV18 and TRBJ2-6 provide the parts outside the CDR3, is NAGVMQNPRHLVRRRGQEARLRCSPMKGHSHVYWYRQLPEEGLKFMVYLQKENIIDESGMPKERFSAEFPKEGPSILRIQQVVRGDSAAYFCASSSSTGGVSGANVLTFGAGSRLTVL.

The chain recombines TRBV15 with TRBJ1-5; D is possibly TRBD1 (5 bases). Trimming removed 0 bases from V and 6 bases from J, with 12 bases in between. CDR1 is LNHNV and CDR2 is YYDKDF in the germline V gene (reference sequence). The CDR3 has 15 amino acids. The CDR3 DNA reads as TGTGCCACCAGCAGAGATCACAGGATTCGTCAGCCCCAGCATTTT. It is translated as CATSRDHRIRQPQHF. Full variable domain (rest looked up from reference TRBV15 and TRBJ1-5): DAMVIQNPRYQVTQFGKPVTLSCSQTLNHNVMYWYQQKSSQAPKLLFHYYDKDFNNEADTPDNFQSRRPNTSFCFLDIRSPGLGDTAMYLCATSRDHRIRQPQHFGDGTRLSIL.

V is TRBV29-1 and J is TRBJ1-1; D is uncertain. Germline V gene lookup returns CDR1 SQVTM and CDR2 ANQGSEA. The CDR3 contains 18 residues. V was pared by 4 bases and J by 3 bases, with 27 bases between. The CDR3: CSVVGIVSRVRLDTEAFF. CDR3 in DNA: TGCAGCGTTGTGGGGATCGTGAGTAGGGTCCGGTTGGACACTGAAGCTTTCTTT. Full variable domain (remainder filled in from reference TRBV29-1 and TRBJ1-1): SAVISQKPSRDICQRGTSLTIQCQVDSQVTMMFWYRQQPGQSLTLIATANQGSEATYESGFVIDKFPISRPNLTFSTLTVSNMSPEDSSIYLCSVVGIVSRVRLDTEAFFGQGTRLTVV.

The chain couples TRBV28 to TRBJ1-2; possibly TRBD1 for D (5 bases). The germline V gene has CDR1 MDHEN and CDR2 SYDVKM. The CDR3 runs 15 residues. V shed 6 bases and J shed 2 bases, with 16 bases lying between them. CDR3 nucleotides: TGTGCCAGCAGGAGACAGAATGGGATAAACTATGGCTACACCTTC. It is translated as CASRRQNGINYGYTF.

The chain employs TRBV19 and TRBJ2-2; D might be TRBD1 (5 bases). From germline, CDR1 is LNHDA and CDR2 SQIVND (reference sequence). This CDR3 spans 17 amino acids. Trimming cost V 4 bases and J 5 bases, with 20 bases left between them. CDR3 in amino acids: CASSTHRQPRRTGELFF. The CDR3 coding sequence is TGTGCCAGTAGTACCCACCGACAGCCTAGGCGGACCGGGGAGCTGTTTTTT.

For this clone: A junction boundary mismatches the germline segment, possibly from a read error. J is TRBJ2-5 and V is TRBV7-7, with 8 bases lining up with TRBD2. Germline V lookup: CDR1 SSHAT, CDR2 FNYEAQ (reference sequence). This CDR3 contains 16 residues. CDR3 bases: TGTGCTAGCAGCGGACAGACTAGCGCCCACCAAGAGACCCAGTACTTC. This gives the protein CASSGQTSAHQETQYF.

V is TRBV25-1 and J is TRBJ2-1, with D uncertain. V lost 7 bases and J lost 1, with 11 bases in between. There are 14 residues in the CDR3. The germline V gene has CDR1 MGHDK and CDR2 SYGVNS. CDR3 sequence (DNA): TGTGCCAGCAAGTCCAGCGCATCCTACAATGAGCAGTTCTTC. This encodes CASKSSASYNEQFF.